The clone carrying this T cell receptor beta chain was detected only once. This sample is part of a study of T cell changes during pregnancy in multiple sclerosis. CDR3 size: 14 residues. The V and J ends lost 1 base and 1 base respectively, with 7 bases between them. Per the germline V gene, CDR1 is LNHDA and CDR2 is SQIVND (reference sequence). TCRdb keeps only in-frame clones here, not all; method: immunoSEQ multiplex PCR. The table includes more than 95,000 clones, about 94% detected once. The sample consisted of peripheral blood, taken after pregnancy. V is TRBV19 and J is TRBJ1-1; D call uncertain. The source of this sequence is a female donor with multiple sclerosis, enrolled in a pregnancy study. The CDR3 DNA reads TGTGCCAGTAGTATAGTCCCGGGGAACACTGAAGCTTTCTTT. Its protein is CASSIVPGNTEAFF.